This TCR beta chain was sequenced for a study of blood T cells in healthy people across ages. There were at least 6 micrograms of total RNA extracted from every sample. V lost 1 base, J lost 4 bases, and 13 bases lay in between. This CDR3 is 15 amino acids long. CDR1 MGHRA and CDR2 YSYEKL come from the germline V gene. Sample-barcoded 5' priming and a J-beta primer mix drove a second PCR of 7 to 11 cycles. Tagging of each cDNA molecule was performed by a template-switch adaptor with 12 random nucleotides. TCRdb processed the 5' RACE reads anew with MiXCR; each CDR3 protein has one entry. The repertoire consists of 660,000 or so distinct CDR3 sequences, with around 54% occurring once and the leading ten covering 30% to 40%. The table lists this clonotype with a few counts.

The chain links TRBV4-1 to TRBJ2-5; D is uncertain. The sample consisted of blood. The source of this sequence is a man in his sixties in good health. DNA for the CDR3: TGCGCCAGCAGCCAAGTTGAAGGGCTTGGAGAGACCCAGTACTTC. Translation gives CASSQVEGLGETQYF.